Listed below are T cell receptor beta chains from one sample, sequenced in a study of cytomegalovirus exposure and HLA in healthy donors. Some clones are missing from TCRdb's copy, which holds only in-frame ones; the method was immunoSEQ multiplex PCR. This sample has more than 95,000 clones; more than 75% occur once, and the top ten carry nearly 5%. Sequenced sample: PBMCs. The receptors stem from a man in his late teens or twenties in good health and CMV-seronegative. Each CDR3 is given with its conserved first and last residue. Each record gives: V gene, D gene, J gene, clone size, CDR3 protein, CDR3 DNA. A D gene is named only where the DNA matches it firmly. Clone size is shown for a subset of rows, as once, few, many or a class of expanded clone.

v_gene: TRBV5-6
d_gene: TRBD2
j_gene: TRBJ2-1
abundance: -
CDR3aa: CASSFSGRRGAYNEQFF
CDR3nt: TGTGCCAGCAGCTTTTCGGGTCGGCGGGGGGCCTACAATGAGCAGTTCTTC

v_gene: TRBV27
d_gene: TRBD1
j_gene: TRBJ2-7
abundance: -
CDR3aa: CASIGDSFEQYF
CDR3nt: TGTGCCAGCATCGGGGACAGCTTCGAGCAGTACTTC

v_gene: TRBV14
d_gene: -
j_gene: TRBJ1-2
abundance: once
CDR3aa: CASSQEQNYGYTF
CDR3nt: TGTGCCAGCAGCCAAGAGCAGAACTATGGCTACACCTTC

v_gene: TRBV27
d_gene: TRBD1
j_gene: TRBJ2-3
abundance: -
CDR3aa: CASSRLTGGGTDTQYF
CDR3nt: TGTGCCAGCAGCCGGCTGACAGGGGGAGGCACAGATACGCAGTATTTT

v_gene: TRBV6-6
d_gene: -
j_gene: TRBJ1-1
abundance: -
CDR3aa: CASSQAKNRDPEAFF
CDR3nt: TGTGCCAGCAGTCAAGCCAAAAACAGGGACCCTGAAGCTTTCTTT

v_gene: TRBV18
d_gene: -
j_gene: TRBJ2-2
abundance: -
CDR3aa: CASSPSIVGGGELFF
CDR3nt: TGTGCCAGCTCACCCAGCATCGTAGGCGGAGGGGAGCTGTTTTTT

v_gene: TRBV7-9
d_gene: TRBD2
j_gene: TRBJ2-1
abundance: -
CDR3aa: CASSPFRGGREIGEQFF
CDR3nt: TGTGCCAGCAGCCCGTTTCGTGGCGGGCGGGAGATCGGTGAGCAGTTCTTC

v_gene: TRBV2
d_gene: TRBD1
j_gene: TRBJ1-1
abundance: -
CDR3aa: CASSELGRGRTEAFF
CDR3nt: TGTGCCAGCAGTGAATTAGGCAGGGGGCGGACTGAAGCTTTCTTT

v_gene: TRBV5-4
d_gene: -
j_gene: TRBJ2-1
abundance: -
CDR3aa: CASSRNWDSRTYNEQFF
CDR3nt: TGTGCCAGCAGCCGTAATTGGGACTCCCGAACCTACAATGAGCAGTTCTTC

v_gene: TRBV19
d_gene: TRBD2
j_gene: TRBJ2-7
abundance: once
CDR3aa: CASSSGGLSYEQYF
CDR3nt: TGTGCCAGTAGTAGCGGGGGGTTATCCTACGAGCAGTACTTC

v_gene: TRBV9
d_gene: TRBD1
j_gene: TRBJ1-4
abundance: -
CDR3aa: CASSTRQGPFEKLFF
CDR3nt: TGTGCCAGCAGCACTCGACAGGGGCCGTTCGAAAAACTGTTTTTT

v_gene: TRBV19
d_gene: -
j_gene: TRBJ1-3
abundance: -
CDR3aa: CASFRRSSGNTIYF
CDR3nt: TGTGCCAGCTTCCGACGGAGCTCTGGAAACACCATATATTTT

v_gene: TRBV19
d_gene: TRBD1
j_gene: TRBJ1-1
abundance: -
CDR3aa: CASSIDLGTGGPYTEAFF
CDR3nt: TGTGCCAGTAGTATAGATCTTGGGACAGGGGGACCCTACACTGAAGCTTTCTTT

v_gene: TRBV11-2
d_gene: TRBD2
j_gene: TRBJ2-7
abundance: few
CDR3aa: CASSLAGGPDEQYF
CDR3nt: TGTGCCAGCAGCTTAGCGGGAGGGCCCGACGAGCAGTACTTC

v_gene: TRBV19
d_gene: TRBD2
j_gene: TRBJ2-7
abundance: -
CDR3aa: CASSLASGRPDVRYEQYF
CDR3nt: TGTGCCAGTAGTCTTGCTAGCGGGAGGCCTGATGTTCGCTACGAGCAGTACTTC

v_gene: TRBV14
d_gene: TRBD2
j_gene: TRBJ2-1
abundance: -
CDR3aa: CASSRKAGGRGYNEQFF
CDR3nt: TGTGCCAGCAGCCGAAAAGCCGGCGGGAGAGGGTACAATGAGCAGTTCTTC

v_gene: TRBV11-3
d_gene: -
j_gene: TRBJ2-1
abundance: -
CDR3aa: CASSWGQKTYNEQFF
CDR3nt: TGTGCCAGCAGCTGGGGGCAGAAAACCTACAATGAGCAGTTCTTC

v_gene: TRBV30
d_gene: TRBD1
j_gene: TRBJ1-1
abundance: once
CDR3aa: CAWRGTGREAFF
CDR3nt: TGTGCCTGGAGGGGGACAGGGAGGGAAGCTTTCTTT

v_gene: TRBV5-1
d_gene: -
j_gene: TRBJ1-6
abundance: -
CDR3aa: CASSGGAYNSPLHF
CDR3nt: TGCGCCAGCAGCGGGGGGGCATATAATTCACCCCTCCACTTT

v_gene: TRBV5-6
d_gene: -
j_gene: TRBJ1-1
abundance: -
CDR3aa: CASSSTPNTEAFF
CDR3nt: TGTGCCAGCAGCTCGACACCCAACACTGAAGCTTTCTTT

v_gene: TRBV30
d_gene: -
j_gene: TRBJ1-2
abundance: few
CDR3aa: CAWRALFYGYTF
CDR3nt: TGTGCCTGGAGAGCGCTATTCTATGGCTACACCTTC

v_gene: TRBV6-5
d_gene: -
j_gene: TRBJ2-7
abundance: few
CDR3aa: CASSQGDIYEQYF
CDR3nt: TGTGCCAGCAGTCAAGGGGATATATACGAGCAGTACTTC

v_gene: TRBV10-3
d_gene: TRBD2
j_gene: TRBJ2-1
abundance: -
CDR3aa: CAISSLFESGGEQFF
CDR3nt: TGTGCCATCAGTTCACTGTTCGAGTCCGGGGGGGAGCAGTTCTTC

v_gene: TRBV25-1
d_gene: -
j_gene: TRBJ2-7
abundance: -
CDR3aa: CASSDRGYEQYF
CDR3nt: TGTGCCAGCAGTGACAGGGGCTACGAGCAGTACTTC

v_gene: TRBV6-5
d_gene: TRBD1
j_gene: TRBJ1-1
abundance: -
CDR3aa: CASSYNRGYENTEAFF
CDR3nt: TGTGCCAGCAGTTACAACAGGGGATATGAAAATACTGAAGCTTTCTTT

v_gene: TRBV7-9
d_gene: -
j_gene: TRBJ1-1
abundance: -
CDR3aa: CASSLRTENTEAFF
CDR3nt: TGTGCCAGCAGCCTCCGGACAGAGAACACTGAAGCTTTCTTT

v_gene: TRBV11-2
d_gene: TRBD2
j_gene: TRBJ2-1
abundance: -
CDR3aa: CASSLLAGLDNEQFF
CDR3nt: TGTGCCAGCAGCTTATTAGCGGGATTAGACAATGAGCAGTTCTTC

v_gene: TRBV19
d_gene: -
j_gene: TRBJ1-2
abundance: -
CDR3aa: CASTKTVMDGYTF
CDR3nt: TGTGCCAGTACCAAGACAGTGATGGACGGCTACACCTTC

v_gene: TRBV6-1
d_gene: TRBD2
j_gene: TRBJ2-1
abundance: -
CDR3aa: CASSDVAGVTGEQFF
CDR3nt: TGTGCCAGCAGTGATGTAGCGGGAGTGACGGGTGAGCAGTTCTTC

v_gene: TRBV27
d_gene: -
j_gene: TRBJ1-1
abundance: -
CDR3aa: CASMSRGSGTEAFF
CDR3nt: TGTGCCAGCATGTCGAGAGGCTCGGGGACTGAAGCTTTCTTT

v_gene: TRBV5-1
d_gene: TRBD1
j_gene: TRBJ1-1
abundance: once
CDR3aa: CASSQDRAEAFF
CDR3nt: TGCGCCAGCAGCCAGGACAGGGCTGAAGCTTTCTTT

v_gene: TRBV11-3
d_gene: -
j_gene: TRBJ1-4
abundance: -
CDR3aa: CASSPTGCSNEKLFF
CDR3nt: TGTGCCAGCAGCCCAACAGGTTGTAGTAATGAAAAACTGTTTTTT

v_gene: TRBV7-8
d_gene: -
j_gene: TRBJ1-1
abundance: -
CDR3aa: CASSLDSTEAFF
CDR3nt: TGTGCCAGCAGCTTAGACAGCACTGAAGCTTTCTTT

v_gene: TRBV4-1
d_gene: TRBD1
j_gene: TRBJ1-1
abundance: -
CDR3aa: CASRKRGQLNTEAFF
CDR3nt: TGCGCCAGCAGAAAAAGGGGACAGCTAAACACTGAAGCTTTCTTT

v_gene: TRBV7-2
d_gene: TRBD2
j_gene: TRBJ2-1
abundance: -
CDR3aa: CASNQGHRTSGVHEQFF
CDR3nt: TGTGCCAGCAACCAAGGGCATAGGACTAGCGGGGTCCATGAGCAGTTCTTC

v_gene: TRBV5-1
d_gene: TRBD1
j_gene: TRBJ1-1
abundance: few
CDR3aa: CASSPRQGSLNTEAFF
CDR3nt: TGCGCCAGCAGCCCAAGACAGGGGTCCTTGAACACTGAAGCTTTCTTT

v_gene: TRBV19
d_gene: TRBD1
j_gene: TRBJ1-1
abundance: -
CDR3aa: CASSSGGQNTEAFF
CDR3nt: TGTGCCAGTAGTTCAGGGGGCCAGAACACTGAAGCTTTCTTT

v_gene: TRBV27
d_gene: TRBD2
j_gene: TRBJ2-7
abundance: -
CDR3aa: CASSLAGVLNEQYF
CDR3nt: TGTGCCAGCAGTTTAGCGGGGGTACTAAACGAGCAGTACTTC

v_gene: TRBV4-1
d_gene: TRBD2
j_gene: TRBJ2-3
abundance: -
CDR3aa: CASSQVILAGGTDTQYF
CDR3nt: TGCGCCAGCAGCCAAGTCATACTAGCGGGGGGCACAGATACGCAGTATTTT

v_gene: TRBV19
d_gene: -
j_gene: TRBJ2-3
abundance: -
CDR3aa: CASRTGVYADTQYF
CDR3nt: TGTGCCAGTAGGACGGGAGTTTATGCAGATACGCAGTATTTT